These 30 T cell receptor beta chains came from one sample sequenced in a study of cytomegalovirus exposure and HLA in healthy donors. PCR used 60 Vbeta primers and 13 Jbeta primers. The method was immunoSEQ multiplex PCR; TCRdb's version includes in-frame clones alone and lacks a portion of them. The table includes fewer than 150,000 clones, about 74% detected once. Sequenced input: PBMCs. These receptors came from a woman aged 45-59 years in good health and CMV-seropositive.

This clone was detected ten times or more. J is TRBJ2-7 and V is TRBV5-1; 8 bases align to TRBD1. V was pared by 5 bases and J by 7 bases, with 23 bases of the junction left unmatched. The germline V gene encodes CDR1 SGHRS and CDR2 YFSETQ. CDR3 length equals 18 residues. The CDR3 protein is CASSPRQGYPPGGGEQYF. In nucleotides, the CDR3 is TGCGCCAGCAGTCCAAGACAGGGGTACCCCCCAGGGGGAGGTGAGCAGTACTTC.

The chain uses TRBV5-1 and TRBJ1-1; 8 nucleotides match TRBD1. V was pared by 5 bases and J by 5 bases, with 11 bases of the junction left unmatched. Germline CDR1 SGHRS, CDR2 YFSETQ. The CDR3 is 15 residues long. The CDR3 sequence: CASSPGGNTRTEAFF. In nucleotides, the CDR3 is TGCGCCAGCAGTCCAGGGGGCAATACGAGAACTGAAGCTTTCTTT.

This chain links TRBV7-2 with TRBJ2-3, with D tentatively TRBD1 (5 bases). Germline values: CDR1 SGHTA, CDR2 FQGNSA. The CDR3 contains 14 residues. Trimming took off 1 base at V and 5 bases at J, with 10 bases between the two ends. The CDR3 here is CASSLDPGIDTQYF. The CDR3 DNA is TGTGCCAGCAGCTTAGATCCAGGGATAGATACGCAGTATTTT.

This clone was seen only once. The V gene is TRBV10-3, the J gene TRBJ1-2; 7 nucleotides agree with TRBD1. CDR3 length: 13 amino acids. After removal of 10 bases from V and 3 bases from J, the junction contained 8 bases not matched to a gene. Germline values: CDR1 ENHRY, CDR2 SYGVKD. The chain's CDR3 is CATSTGTDYGYTF. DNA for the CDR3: TGTGCCACCTCTACCGGGACAGACTATGGCTACACCTTC.

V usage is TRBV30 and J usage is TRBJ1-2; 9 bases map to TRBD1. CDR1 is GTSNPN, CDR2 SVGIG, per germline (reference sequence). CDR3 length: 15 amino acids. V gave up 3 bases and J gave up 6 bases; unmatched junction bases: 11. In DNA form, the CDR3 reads TGTGCCTGGAGCCGGGACAGGGTACTAGTCCATGGCTACACCTTC. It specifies CAWSRDRVLVHGYTF.

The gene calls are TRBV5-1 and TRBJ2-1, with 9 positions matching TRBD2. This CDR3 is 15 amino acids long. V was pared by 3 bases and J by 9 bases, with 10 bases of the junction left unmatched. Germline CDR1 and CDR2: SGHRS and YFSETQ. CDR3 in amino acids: CASSSSGTSLTEQFF. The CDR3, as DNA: TGCGCCAGCAGCTCGTCCGGGACTAGCCTCACTGAGCAGTTCTTC.

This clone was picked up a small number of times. CDR3 coding DNA: TGCGCCAGCAGCCGACAGGGGATCTTCCGCGAGCAGTACTTC. It translates to CASSRQGIFREQYF. This chain connects TRBV5-1 to TRBJ2-7; 8 nucleotides match TRBD1. This CDR3 region has 14 residues. Trimming removed 4 bases from V and 6 bases from J; junction bases left unmatched: 9. Germline V gene lookup returns CDR1 SGHRS and CDR2 YFSETQ.

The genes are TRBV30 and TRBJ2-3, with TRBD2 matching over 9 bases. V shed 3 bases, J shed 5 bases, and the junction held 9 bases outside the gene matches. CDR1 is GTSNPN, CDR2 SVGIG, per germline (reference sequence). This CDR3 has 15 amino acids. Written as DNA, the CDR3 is TGTGCCTGGAGGGGACTAGCAAGGCAAAGAGATACGCAGTATTTT. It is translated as CAWRGLARQRDTQYF.

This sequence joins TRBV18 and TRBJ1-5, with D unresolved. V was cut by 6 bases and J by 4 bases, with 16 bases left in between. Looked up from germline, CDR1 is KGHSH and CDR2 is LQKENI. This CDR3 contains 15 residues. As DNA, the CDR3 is TGTGCCAGCTCCCCTGTACAAAGGAGGAATCAGCCCCAGCATTTT. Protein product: CASSPVQRRNQPQHF.

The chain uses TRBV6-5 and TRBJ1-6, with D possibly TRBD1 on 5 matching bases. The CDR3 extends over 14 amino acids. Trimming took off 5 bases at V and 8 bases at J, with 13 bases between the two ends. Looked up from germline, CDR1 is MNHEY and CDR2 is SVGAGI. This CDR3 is CASSKGVNDSPLHF. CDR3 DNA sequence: TGTGCCAGCAGTAAAGGGGTGAACGATTCACCCCTCCACTTT.

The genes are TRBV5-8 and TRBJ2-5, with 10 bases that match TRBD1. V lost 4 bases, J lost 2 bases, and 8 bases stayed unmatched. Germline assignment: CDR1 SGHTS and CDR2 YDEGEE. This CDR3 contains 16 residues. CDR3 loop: CASSPLGQGSQETQYF. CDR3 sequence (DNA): TGTGCCAGCAGCCCGCTGGGACAGGGGTCACAAGAGACCCAGTACTTC.

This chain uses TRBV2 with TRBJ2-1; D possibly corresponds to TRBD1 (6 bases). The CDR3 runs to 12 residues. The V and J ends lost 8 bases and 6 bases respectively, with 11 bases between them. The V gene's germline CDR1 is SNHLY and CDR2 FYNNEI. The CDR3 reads CASGGQANEQFF. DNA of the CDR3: TGTGCCAGCGGGGGACAAGCCAATGAGCAGTTCTTC.

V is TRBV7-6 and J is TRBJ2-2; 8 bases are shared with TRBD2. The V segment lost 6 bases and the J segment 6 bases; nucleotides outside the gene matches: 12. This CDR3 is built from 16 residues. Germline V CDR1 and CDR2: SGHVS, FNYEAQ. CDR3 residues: CASRPPGLGSAGELFF. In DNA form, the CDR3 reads TGTGCCAGCAGACCACCGGGACTAGGGTCGGCCGGGGAGCTGTTTTTT.

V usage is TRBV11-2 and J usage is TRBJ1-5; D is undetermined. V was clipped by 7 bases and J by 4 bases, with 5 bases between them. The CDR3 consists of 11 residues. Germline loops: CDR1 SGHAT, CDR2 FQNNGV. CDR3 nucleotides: TGTGCCAGCAACTCAAATCAGCCCCAGCATTTT. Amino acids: CASNSNQPQHF.

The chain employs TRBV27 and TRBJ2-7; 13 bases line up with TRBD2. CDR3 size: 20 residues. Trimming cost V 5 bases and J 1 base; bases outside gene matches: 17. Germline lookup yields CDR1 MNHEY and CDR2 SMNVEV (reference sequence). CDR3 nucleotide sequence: TGTGCCAGCAGTCCCCATCCACTAGCGGGGGGGCCGAGTGGGTCCTACGAGCAGTACTTC. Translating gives CASSPHPLAGGPSGSYEQYF.

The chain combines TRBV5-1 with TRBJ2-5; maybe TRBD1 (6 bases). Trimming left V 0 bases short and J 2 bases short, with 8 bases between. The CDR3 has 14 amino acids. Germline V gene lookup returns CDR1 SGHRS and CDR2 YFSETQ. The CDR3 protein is CASSLGQVQETQYF. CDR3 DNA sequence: TGCGCCAGCAGCTTGGGACAGGTACAAGAGACCCAGTACTTC. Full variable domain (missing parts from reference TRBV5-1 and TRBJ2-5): KAGVTQTPRYLIKTRGQQVTLSCSPISGHRSVSWYQQTPGQGLQFLFEYFSETQRNKGNFPGRFSGRQFSNSRSEMNVSTLELGDSALYLCASSLGQVQETQYFGPGTRLLVL.

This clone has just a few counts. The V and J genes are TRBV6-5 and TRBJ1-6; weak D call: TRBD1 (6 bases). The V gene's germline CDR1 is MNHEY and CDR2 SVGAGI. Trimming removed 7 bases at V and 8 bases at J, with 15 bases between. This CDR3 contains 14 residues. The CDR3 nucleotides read TGTGCCAGCACCAAGGGGCAGGGGTATTCACCCCTCCACTTT. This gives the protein CASTKGQGYSPLHF.

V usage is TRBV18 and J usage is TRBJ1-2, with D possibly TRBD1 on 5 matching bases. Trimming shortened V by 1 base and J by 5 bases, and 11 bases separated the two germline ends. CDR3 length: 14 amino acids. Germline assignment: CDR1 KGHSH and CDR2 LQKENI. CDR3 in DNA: TGTGCCAGCTCACCACAGCAGGGTGATTATGGCTACACCTTC. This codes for CASSPQQGDYGYTF. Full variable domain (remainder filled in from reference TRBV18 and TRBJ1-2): NAGVMQNPRHLVRRRGQEARLRCSPMKGHSHVYWYRQLPEEGLKFMVYLQKENIIDESGMPKERFSAEFPKEGPSILRIQQVVRGDSAAYFCASSPQQGDYGYTFGSGTRLTVV.

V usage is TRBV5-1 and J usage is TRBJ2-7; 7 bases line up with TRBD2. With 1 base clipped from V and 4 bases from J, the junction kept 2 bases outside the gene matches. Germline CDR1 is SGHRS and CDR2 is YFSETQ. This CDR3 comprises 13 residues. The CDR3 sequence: CASSLFGRYEQYF. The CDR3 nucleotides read TGCGCCAGCAGCTTGTTCGGGAGGTACGAGCAGTACTTC.

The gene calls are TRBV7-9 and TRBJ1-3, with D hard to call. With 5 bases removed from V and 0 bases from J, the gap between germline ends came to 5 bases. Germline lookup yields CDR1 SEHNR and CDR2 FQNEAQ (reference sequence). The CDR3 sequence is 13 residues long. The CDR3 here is CASSLLSGNTIYF. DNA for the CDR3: TGTGCCAGCAGCCTCCTCTCTGGAAACACCATATATTTT.

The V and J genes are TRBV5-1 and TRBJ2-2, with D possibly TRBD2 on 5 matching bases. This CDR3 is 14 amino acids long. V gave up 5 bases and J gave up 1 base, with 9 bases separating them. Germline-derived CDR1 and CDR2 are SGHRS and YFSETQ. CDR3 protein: CASRRTENTGELFF. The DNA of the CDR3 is TGCGCCAGCAGGAGGACTGAGAACACCGGGGAGCTGTTTTTT.

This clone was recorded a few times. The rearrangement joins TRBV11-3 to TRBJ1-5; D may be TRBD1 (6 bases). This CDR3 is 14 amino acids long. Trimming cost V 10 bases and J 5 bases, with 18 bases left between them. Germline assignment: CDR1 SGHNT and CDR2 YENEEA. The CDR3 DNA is TGTGCCAACCAGGGAAGGGACATAGATCAGCCCCAGCATTTT. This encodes CANQGRDIDQPQHF.

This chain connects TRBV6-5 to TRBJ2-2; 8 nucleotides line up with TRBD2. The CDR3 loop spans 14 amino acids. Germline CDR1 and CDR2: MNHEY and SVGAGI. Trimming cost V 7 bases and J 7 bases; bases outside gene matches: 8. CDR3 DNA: TGTGCCAGCACGTTTAGCGGGGATGGCGGGGAGCTGTTTTTT. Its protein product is CASTFSGDGGELFF.

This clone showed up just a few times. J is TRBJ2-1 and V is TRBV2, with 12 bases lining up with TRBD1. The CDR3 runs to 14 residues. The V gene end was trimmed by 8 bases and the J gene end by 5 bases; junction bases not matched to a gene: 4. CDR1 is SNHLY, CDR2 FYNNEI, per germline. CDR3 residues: CASRDRGPNNEQFF. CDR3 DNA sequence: TGTGCCAGCCGGGACAGGGGGCCTAACAATGAGCAGTTCTTC.

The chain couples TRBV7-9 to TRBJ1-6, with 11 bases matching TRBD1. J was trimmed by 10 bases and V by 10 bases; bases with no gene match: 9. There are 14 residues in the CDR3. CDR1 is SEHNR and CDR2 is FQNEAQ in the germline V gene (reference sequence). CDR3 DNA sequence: TGTGCCACTAAGGGGACAGGGGGGTGGTCACCCCTCCACTTT. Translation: CATKGTGGWSPLHF.

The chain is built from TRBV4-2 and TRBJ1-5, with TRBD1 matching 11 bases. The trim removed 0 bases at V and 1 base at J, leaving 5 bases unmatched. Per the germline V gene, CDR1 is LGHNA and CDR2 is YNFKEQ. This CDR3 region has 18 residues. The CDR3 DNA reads TGTGCCAGCAGCCAAGACCATGGACAGGGGGCCAGCAATCAGCCCCAGCATTTT. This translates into CASSQDHGQGASNQPQHF.

CDR3 coding DNA: TGTGCCAGCAGCGTCCTCCTCGAGCGATTCACTGAAGCTTTCTTT. The encoded protein is CASSVLLERFTEAFF. The rearrangement links TRBV2 to TRBJ1-1; D is undetermined. The CDR3 runs 15 residues. The V and J ends lost 6 bases and 4 bases respectively, with 18 bases between them. From germline, CDR1 is SNHLY and CDR2 FYNNEI.

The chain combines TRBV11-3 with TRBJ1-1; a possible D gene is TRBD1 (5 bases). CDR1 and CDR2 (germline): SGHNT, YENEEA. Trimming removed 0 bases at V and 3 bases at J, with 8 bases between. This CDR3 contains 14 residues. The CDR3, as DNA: TGTGCCAGCAGCTTAGATAACAGGCACACTGAAGCTTTCTTT. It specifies CASSLDNRHTEAFF.

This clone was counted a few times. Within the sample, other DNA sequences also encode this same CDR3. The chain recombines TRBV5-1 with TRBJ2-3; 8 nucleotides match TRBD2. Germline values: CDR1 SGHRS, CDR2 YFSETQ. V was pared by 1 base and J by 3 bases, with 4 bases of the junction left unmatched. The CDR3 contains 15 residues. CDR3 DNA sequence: TGCGCCAGCAGCTTGTCCCGGGGGGGGACAGATACGCAGTATTTT. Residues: CASSLSRGGTDTQYF.

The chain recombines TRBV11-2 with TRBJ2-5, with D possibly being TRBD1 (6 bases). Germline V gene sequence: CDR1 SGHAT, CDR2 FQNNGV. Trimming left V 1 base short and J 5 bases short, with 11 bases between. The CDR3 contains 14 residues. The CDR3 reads CASSLGRGTETQYF. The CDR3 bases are TGTGCCAGCAGCTTAGGCAGGGGCACGGAGACCCAGTACTTC. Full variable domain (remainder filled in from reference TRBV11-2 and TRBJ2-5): EAGVAQSPRYKIIEKRQSVAFWCNPISGHATLYWYQQILGQGPKLLIQFQNNGVVDDSQLPKDRFSAERLKGVDSTLKIQPAKLEDSAVYLCASSLGRGTETQYFGPGTRLLVL.